This TCR beta chain came from a study of blood T cell repertoires in COVID-19. Looking at the study overall: Both acute and convalescent COVID-19 samples were obtained from the United States, Italy and Spain. PBMCs, B-cell-depleted T cells, or T cells provided the cDNA or gDNA that made up the material.

After removal of 7 bases from V and 0 bases from J, the junction contained 4 bases not matched to a gene. Germline V gene sequence: CDR1 SGHTS, CDR2 YDEGEE. This CDR3 region has 15 residues. Under the authors' procedure: Amplified reference gene primers provided the basis for estimating nucleated cell counts. The data were produced by immunoSEQ multiplex PCR, yet TCRdb's version contains in-frame clones alone and is incomplete. That table is the source of V, J and clone size, and D and trimming were worked out from the DNA. Among roughly 250,000 clones, roughly 80% were seen once, and the ten largest hold 5.5% to 8%.

Sequenced material: peripheral blood. The chain is built from TRBV5-8 and TRBJ2-5; 12 bases agree with TRBD2. The receptor was derived from a woman between 55 and 75 years old with active or convalescent COVID-19. CDR3 sequence reads: CASGRLAGDQETQYF. CDR3 coding DNA: TGTGCCAGCGGCCGACTAGCGGGGGACCAAGAGACCCAGTACTTC.